This TCR beta chain was sequenced during a study of tissue T cells after allogeneic stem cell transplantation. Whole-study context: Tissue samples with histologically apparent lymphocytes on H&E review were prioritized for sequencing. General study results and limits: The patient cohort was small and clinically heterogeneous, with limited sampling depth.

CDR1 is WNHNN, CDR2 SYGVQD, per germline (reference sequence). This CDR3 is built from 13 residues. The V and J ends lost 5 bases and 0 bases respectively, with 6 bases between them. Assay used: immunoSEQ multiplex PCR; TCRdb lists only in-frame clones, some missing. Among 2,000 to 2,500 clones listed, around 74% were seen once. To note about this clone: The antigen is unknown.

Enrolled prospectively were adult allogeneic hematopoietic cell transplant recipients whose graft-versus-host disease was steroid-refractory. Every graft-versus-host disease patient had gastrointestinal disease and got several lines of graft-versus-host disease therapy. The receptor comes from a male patient aged 35 to 69 with steroid-refractory graft-versus-host disease after an allogeneic stem cell transplant. Some of the T cells may derive from the graft donor. The sample here was ileal tissue, taken at autopsy. The rearrangement uses TRBV10-1 and TRBJ2-3; D remains ambiguous. Here the CDR3 DNA reads TGCGCCAGCAGTTCGCCTAGCACAGATACGCAGTATTTT. This gives the protein CASSSPSTDTQYF.